Below are 8 T cell receptor beta chains sequenced from a single sample in a study of OX40 agonist ivuxolimab in advanced cancers. Assay used: immunoSEQ multiplex PCR; TCRdb lists only in-frame clones, some missing. The repertoire holds about 99,000 clones, with about 96% as singletons. The sequencing used CD4+ or CD8+ T cells sorted from blood, collected in a trial of the OX40 agonist ivuxolimab. The receptors here all came from an adult with an advanced solid tumor such as melanoma, head and neck, liver or kidney cancer.

The chain joins TRBV18 to TRBJ2-7; D is possibly TRBD2 (7 bases). The CDR3 consists of 13 residues. V lost 5 bases and J 4 bases, leaving 12 bases between the germline ends. Per germline, CDR1 KGHSH and CDR2 LQKENI. This CDR3 reads CASSGGAGYEQYF. Written as DNA, the CDR3 is TGTGCCAGCTCAGGGGGGGCCGGATACGAGCAGTACTTC. Using reference TRBV18 and TRBJ2-7 for the parts outside the CDR3, the full variable domain is NAGVMQNPRHLVRRRGQEARLRCSPMKGHSHVYWYRQLPEEGLKFMVYLQKENIIDESGMPKERFSAEFPKEGPSILRIQQVVRGDSAAYFCASSGGAGYEQYFGPGTRLTVT.

The chain is built from TRBV27 and TRBJ2-1, with D uncertain. Trimming cost V 6 bases and J 0 bases, with 12 bases left between them. The CDR3 is 15 amino acids. The V gene's germline CDR1 is MNHEY and CDR2 SMNVEV (reference sequence). The CDR3: CASRPITSSYNEQFF. CDR3 DNA: TGTGCCAGCAGACCAATTACGAGCTCCTACAATGAGCAGTTCTTC.

The chain has TRBV11-2 and TRBJ1-1; the match to TRBD1 covers 7 bases. With 3 bases clipped from V and 0 bases from J, the junction kept 4 bases outside the gene matches. CDR1 SGHAT and CDR2 FQNNGV come from the germline V gene. The CDR3 length is 15 residues. CDR3 in amino acids: CASSFGDSLNTEAFF. The CDR3 DNA sequence: TGTGCCAGCAGCTTCGGGGACAGCTTGAACACTGAAGCTTTCTTT.

V is TRBV7-9 and J is TRBJ1-4; TRBD1 is a possible D gene (5 bases). V was clipped by 5 bases and J by 4 bases, with 17 bases between them. Germline loops: CDR1 SEHNR, CDR2 FQNEAQ (reference sequence). This CDR3 is built from 16 residues. In DNA, the CDR3 is TGTGCCAGCAGCGACGTGGGGCGAGACGTTAATGAAAAACTGTTTTTT. It is translated as CASSDVGRDVNEKLFF.

As DNA, the CDR3 is TGTGCCGTATTGGGCGGGGGAGTAGATACGCAGTATTTT. This codes for CAVLGGGVDTQYF. The V and J genes are TRBV2 and TRBJ2-3, with 7 bases identical to TRBD2. Trimming at V came to 11 bases and at J to 5 bases, leaving 10 bases not matched to a gene. Germline V gene sequence: CDR1 SNHLY, CDR2 FYNNEI. CDR3 length: 13 amino acids.

The CDR3 bases are TGTGCCAGCAGCTTAGGACCGGTGGGGGGCGCGGACTATGGCTACACCTTC. As protein: CASSLGPVGGADYGYTF. The chain carries TRBV7-6 and TRBJ1-2; D possibly corresponds to TRBD1 (6 bases). Trimming took 1 base from V and 3 from J, leaving 18 bases between them. CDR1 and CDR2 from the germline V gene are SGHVS and FNYEAQ. The CDR3 spans 17 residues.

The rearrangement joins TRBV14 to TRBJ2-1, with TRBD1 identical over 7 bases. There are 14 residues in the CDR3. The V gene end was trimmed by 3 bases and the J gene end by 8 bases; junction bases not matched to a gene: 7. Germline lookup yields CDR1 SGHDN and CDR2 FVKESK. The CDR3 DNA reads as TGTGCCAGCAGCCACGAGACAGGGTTCGATGAGCAGTTCTTC. It specifies CASSHETGFDEQFF.

The chain employs TRBV5-1 and TRBJ2-7; weak D call: TRBD1 (7 bases). V dropped 4 bases and J dropped 4 bases, with 12 bases sitting between them. The CDR3 is 13 residues long. Germline CDR1 reads SGHRS; CDR2 reads YFSETQ. The DNA for the CDR3 is TGCGCCAGCAGCGCGGGGACAGATTACGAGCAGTACTTC. Translation gives CASSAGTDYEQYF.